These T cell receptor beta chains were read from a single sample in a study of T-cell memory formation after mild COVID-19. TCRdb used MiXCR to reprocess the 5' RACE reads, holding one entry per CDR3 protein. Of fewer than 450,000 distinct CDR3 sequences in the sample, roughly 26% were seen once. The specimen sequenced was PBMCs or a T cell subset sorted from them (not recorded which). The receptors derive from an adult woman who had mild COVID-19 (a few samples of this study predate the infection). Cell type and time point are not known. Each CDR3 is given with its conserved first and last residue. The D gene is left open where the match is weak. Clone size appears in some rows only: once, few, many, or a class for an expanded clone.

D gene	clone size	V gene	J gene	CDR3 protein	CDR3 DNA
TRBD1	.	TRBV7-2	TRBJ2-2	CASSLFNRGASGELFF	TGTGCCAGCAGCTTATTTAACAGGGGGGCTTCGGGGGAGCTGTTTTTT
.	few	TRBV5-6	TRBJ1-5	CASSTGEGNQPQHF	TGTGCCAGCAGCACGGGAGAAGGGAATCAGCCCCAGCATTTT
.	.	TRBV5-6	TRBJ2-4	CASSPDTAKNIQYF	TGTGCCAGCAGCCCCGACACGGCCAAAAACATTCAGTACTTC
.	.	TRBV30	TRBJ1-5	CAWSVYGSGNQPQHF	TGTGCCTGGAGTGTATACGGGTCTGGCAATCAGCCCCAGCATTTT
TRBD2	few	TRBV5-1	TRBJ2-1	CASTRGGGNNEQFF	TGCGCCAGCACCCGGGGCGGGGGGAACAATGAGCAGTTCTTC
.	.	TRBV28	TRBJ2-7	CASSLPLGVPEQYF	TGTGCCAGCAGTCTGCCCCTCGGGGTTCCCGAGCAGTACTTC
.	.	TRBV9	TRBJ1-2	CASSASGVPYGYTF	TGTGCCAGCAGCGCGTCGGGAGTCCCGTATGGCTACACCTTC
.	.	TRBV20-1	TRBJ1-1	CSATDGDGGWSTEAFF	TGCAGTGCTACGGACGGAGATGGTGGATGGAGCACTGAAGCTTTCTTT
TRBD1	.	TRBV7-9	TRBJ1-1	CASSLSRQGEAFF	TGTGCCAGCAGCTTATCAAGACAGGGTGAAGCTTTCTTT
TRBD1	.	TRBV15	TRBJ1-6	CATSIDREVSPLHF	TGTGCCACCAGCATAGACAGGGAGGTTTCACCCCTCCACTTT
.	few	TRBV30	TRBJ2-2	CAWSVGANTGELFF	TGTGCCTGGAGTGTGGGGGCGAACACCGGGGAGCTGTTTTTT
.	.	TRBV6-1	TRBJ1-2	CASSGGTDYGYTF	TGTGCCAGCAGTGGGGGGACCGACTATGGCTACACCTTC
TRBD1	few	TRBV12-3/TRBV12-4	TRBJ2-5	CASSFTSTGAGTQYF	TGTGCCAGCAGTTTTACCTCGACAGGGGCGGGGACCCAGTACTTC
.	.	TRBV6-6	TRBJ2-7	CASSDYGGEQYF	TGTGCCAGCAGTGACTATGGCGGGGAGCAGTACTTC
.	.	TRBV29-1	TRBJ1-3	CSVDGGPSGNTIYF	TGCAGCGTTGACGGGGGCCCCTCTGGAAACACCATATATTTT
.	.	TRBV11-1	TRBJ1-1	CASSRRWRTEAFF	TGTGCCAGCAGTCGTAGGTGGAGGACTGAAGCTTTCTTT
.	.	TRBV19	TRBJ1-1	CASSPEGGFAEAFF	TGTGCCAGTAGTCCGGAGGGGGGGTTCGCTGAAGCTTTCTTT
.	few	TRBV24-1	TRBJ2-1	CATSDPTPQASYNEQFF	TGTGCCACCAGTGATCCCACACCGCAAGCGTCCTACAATGAGCAGTTCTTC
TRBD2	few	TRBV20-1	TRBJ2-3	CSAMRTSAYTDTQYF	TGCAGTGCTATGCGGACTAGCGCCTACACAGATACGCAGTATTTT
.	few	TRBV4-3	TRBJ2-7	CASSQVLGTPLREQYF	TGCGCCAGCAGCCAAGTTCTAGGGACGCCCCTTCGAGAGCAGTACTTC
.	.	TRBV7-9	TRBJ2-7	CASSLGSGSLYEQYF	TGTGCCAGCAGCTTGGGGAGCGGGTCACTCTACGAGCAGTACTTC
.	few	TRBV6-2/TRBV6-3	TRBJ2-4	CASSLGGPPLF	TGTGCCAGCAGCCTCGGCGGGCCTCCTCTTTTC
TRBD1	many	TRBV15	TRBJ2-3	CATSRAGQPTDTQYF	TGTGCCACCAGCAGAGCGGGACAGCCCACAGATACGCAGTATTTT
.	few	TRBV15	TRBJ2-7	CATSRGPDHRDSEQYF	TGTGCCACCAGCAGAGGGCCGGATCACAGGGATAGCGAGCAGTACTTC
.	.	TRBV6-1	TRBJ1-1	CASPRWGDGNTEAFF	TGTGCCAGCCCCCGGTGGGGGGACGGGAACACTGAAGCTTTCTTT
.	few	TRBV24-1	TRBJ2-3	CATSEYSTDTQYF	TGTGCCACCAGTGAGTATAGCACAGATACGCAGTATTTT
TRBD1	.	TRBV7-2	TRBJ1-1	CASSFRQGPNTEAFF	TGTGCCAGCAGCTTTAGACAGGGTCCCAACACTGAAGCTTTCTTT
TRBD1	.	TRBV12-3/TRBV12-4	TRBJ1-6	CASSPPQGKNSPLHF	TGTGCCAGCAGCCCCCCACAGGGGAAAAATTCACCCCTCCACTTT
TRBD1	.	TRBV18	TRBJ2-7	CASSPIQGDEQYF	TGTGCCAGCTCACCGATACAGGGGGACGAGCAGTACTTC
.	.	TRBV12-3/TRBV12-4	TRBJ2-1	CASSPFSSPSYNEQFF	TGTGCCAGCAGCCCCTTCAGCTCACCCAGCTACAATGAGCAGTTCTTC
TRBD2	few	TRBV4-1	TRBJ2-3	CASSREHPGTSADTQYF	TGCGCCAGCAGCCGGGAACATCCCGGGACTAGCGCAGATACGCAGTATTTT
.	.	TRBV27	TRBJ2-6	CASRSVGGSAGANVLTF	TGTGCCAGCAGATCCGTTGGGGGCTCAGCTGGGGCCAACGTCCTGACTTTC
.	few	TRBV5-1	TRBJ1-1	CASSLLRGTEAFF	TGCGCCAGCAGCTTGCTTCGCGGGACTGAAGCTTTCTTT
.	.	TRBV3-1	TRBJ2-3	CASSPHTTSLRTDTQYF	TGTGCCAGCAGCCCTCACACCACTAGCTTAAGGACAGATACGCAGTATTTT
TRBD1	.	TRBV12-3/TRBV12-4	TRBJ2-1	CASSPGQGDNEQFF	TGTGCCAGCAGCCCGGGACAGGGGGACAATGAGCAGTTCTTC
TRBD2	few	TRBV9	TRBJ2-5	CASSVEPGGQETQYF	TGTGCCAGCAGCGTAGAGCCGGGGGGGCAGGAGACCCAGTACTTC
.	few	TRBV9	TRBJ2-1	CASSVGPTSEQFF	TGTGCCAGCAGCGTAGGCCCTACATCTGAGCAGTTCTTC
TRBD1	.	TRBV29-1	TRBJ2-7	CSASDRGDYEQYF	TGCAGCGCCTCTGACAGGGGTGATTACGAGCAGTACTTC
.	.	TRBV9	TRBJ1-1	CASSVGDKTEAFF	TGTGCCAGCAGCGTAGGGGACAAGACTGAAGCTTTCTTT
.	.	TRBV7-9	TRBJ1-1	CASRSPLGAFF	TGTGCCAGCAGGTCACCCTTGGGGGCTTTCTTT
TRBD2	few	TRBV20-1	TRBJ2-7	CSARGASGGTYEQYF	TGCAGTGCTAGAGGGGCTAGCGGGGGGACCTACGAGCAGTACTTC
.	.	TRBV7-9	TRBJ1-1	CASNDPGNTEAFF	TGTGCCAGCAACGATCCAGGGAACACTGAAGCTTTCTTT
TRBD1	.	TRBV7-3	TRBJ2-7	CASSEGAGYEQYF	TGTGCCAGCTCCGAGGGGGCGGGCTACGAGCAGTACTTC
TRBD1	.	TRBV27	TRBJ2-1	CASSSLTGVEQFF	TGTGCCAGCAGTTCGCTGACAGGGGTCGAGCAGTTCTTC
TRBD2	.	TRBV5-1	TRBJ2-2	CASSSPSGTNTGELFF	TGCGCCAGCAGCTCCCCTAGCGGGACGAACACCGGGGAGCTGTTTTTT
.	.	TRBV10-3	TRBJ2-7	CAIGRDSSYEQYF	TGTGCCATCGGCAGGGACTCTTCCTACGAGCAGTACTTC
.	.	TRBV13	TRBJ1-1	CASSTQRLWNTEAFF	TGTGCCAGCAGCACCCAGCGACTTTGGAACACTGAAGCTTTCTTT
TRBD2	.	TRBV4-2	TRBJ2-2	CASSHTSGGYNGELFF	TGTGCCAGCAGCCATACTAGCGGGGGGTATAACGGGGAGCTGTTTTTT
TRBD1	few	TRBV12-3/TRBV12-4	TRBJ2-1	CASSLEGRDRAYNEQFF	TGTGCCAGCAGTTTAGAGGGTCGGGACAGGGCATACAATGAGCAGTTCTTC
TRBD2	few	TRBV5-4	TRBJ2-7	CASSSPGLADYEQYF	TGTGCCAGCAGCAGCCCGGGACTAGCAGACTACGAGCAGTACTTC
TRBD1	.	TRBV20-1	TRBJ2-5	CSADFQTGARETQYF	TGCAGTGCTGACTTCCAGACAGGGGCGAGAGAGACCCAGTACTTC